Listed here are 24 T cell receptor beta chains from one sample, sequenced in a study of blood T cell repertoires in COVID-19. Profiling relied on immunoSEQ multiplex PCR, and the TCRdb table lists in-frame clones only, not all of them. The sample has approximately 290,000 clones, 80% to 95% seen once. What was sequenced was peripheral blood. The receptors were sampled from a woman between 25 and 40 years old with COVID-19, enrolled during active disease.

The chain is built from TRBV7-3 and TRBJ2-1, with a possible D match to TRBD2 (5 bases). This CDR3 has 12 amino acids. The V and J ends lost 4 bases and 9 bases respectively, with 10 bases between them. The germline CDR1 and CDR2 sequences are SGHTA and FQGTGA. The CDR3 loop is CASSSADSEQFF. DNA of the CDR3: TGTGCCAGCAGCTCCGCGGACTCTGAGCAGTTCTTC.

The chain is built from TRBV9 and TRBJ1-4; 8 bases are a match to TRBD1. CDR3 length: 16 amino acids. V lost 0 bases to trimming and J lost 1 base; unmatched junction nucleotides: 2. Looked up from germline, CDR1 is SGDLS and CDR2 is YYNGEE. In nucleotides, the CDR3 is TGTGCCAGCAGCGTAGCTACAGGGGGAACTAATGAAAAACTGTTTTTT. This gives the protein CASSVATGGTNEKLFF. The variable domain in full, with the rest retrieved from reference TRBV9 and TRBJ1-4, is DSGVTQTPKHLITATGQRVTLRCSPRSGDLSVYWYQQSLDQGLQFLIQYYNGEERAKGNILERFSAQQFPDLHSELNLSSLELGDSALYFCASSVATGGTNEKLFFGSGTQLSVL.

This clone was detected ten times or more. The genes are TRBV6-5 and TRBJ1-2; 12 bases line up with TRBD1. With 6 bases clipped from V and 6 bases from J, the junction kept 8 bases outside the gene matches. This CDR3 is 15 amino acids long. The V gene's germline CDR1 is MNHEY and CDR2 SVGAGI. Here the CDR3 DNA reads TGTGCCAGCAGCCCCCCTGGGACAGGGGGCGATGGCTACACCTTC. Translated: CASSPPGTGGDGYTF.

This rearrangement joins TRBV28 to TRBJ1-1; D is undetermined. The length of the CDR3 is 11 residues. V lost 7 bases to trimming and J lost 1 base, with 4 bases between them. Germline V gene sequence: CDR1 MDHEN, CDR2 SYDVKM. The CDR3, as DNA: TGTGCCAGCACCCAGAACACTGAAGCTTTCTTT. It codes for CASTQNTEAFF.

The chain combines TRBV28 with TRBJ1-1; a weak D match, TRBD1 (6 bases). Germline V CDR1 and CDR2: MDHEN, SYDVKM. V lost 2 bases and J 11 bases, leaving 12 bases between the germline ends. The CDR3 is 12 amino acids. This CDR3 reads CASSLKGERAFF. CDR3 nucleotide sequence: TGTGCCAGCAGTTTAAAGGGGGAGAGGGCTTTCTTT.

The V gene is TRBV19, the J gene TRBJ2-3; TRBD2 is a possible D gene (7 bases). Per germline, CDR1 LNHDA and CDR2 SQIVND (reference sequence). Trimming took 10 bases from V and 4 from J, leaving 18 bases between them. This CDR3 is built from 14 residues. The CDR3 nucleotides read TGTGCCACCCGGGGGGCGATCGGTGCAGATACGCAGTATTTT. Its translation is CATRGAIGADTQYF.

A few counts support this clone. J is TRBJ1-2 and V is TRBV27; D might be TRBD1 (6 bases). V lost 4 bases and J lost 4, with 10 bases in between. The CDR3 totals 13 residues. Germline-derived CDR1 and CDR2 are MNHEY and SMNVEV (reference sequence). As DNA, the CDR3 is TGTGCCAGCAGTTCGGGGGGCCGCTATGGCTACACCTTC. This sequence encodes CASSSGGRYGYTF.

This clone was recorded once. The genes are TRBV6-2 or TRBV6-3 and TRBJ2-1; 8 bases are shared with TRBD2. Germline V gene sequence: CDR1 MNHEY, CDR2 SVGEGT. V shed 2 bases, J shed 5 bases, and the junction held 8 bases outside the gene matches. This CDR3 comprises 16 residues. CDR3 protein: CASSYPGLVRNNEQFF. Written as DNA, the CDR3 is TGTGCCAGCAGTTACCCGGGACTAGTGCGGAACAATGAGCAGTTCTTC.

CDR3 DNA sequence: TGTGCCAGCAGCGTCGAGGGACAGCAGTCATCTCTCCACTTT. This gives the protein CASSVEGQQSSLHF. This rearrangement joins TRBV9 to TRBJ1-6; 7 nucleotides agree with TRBD1. CDR1 and CDR2 from the germline V gene are SGDLS and YYNGEE. With 2 bases clipped from V and 16 bases from J, the junction kept 12 bases outside the gene matches. The CDR3 is 14 amino acids.

J is TRBJ1-1 and V is TRBV15, with 7 bases aligning to TRBD1. The germline gives CDR1 LNHNV, CDR2 YYDKDF (reference sequence). The CDR3 covers 14 residues. The junction had 12 bases not matched to a gene; V was cut back by 9 bases and J by 5 bases. CDR3 region: CATKSGGSWTEAFF. CDR3 coding DNA: TGTGCCACGAAATCAGGGGGGAGTTGGACTGAAGCTTTCTTT.

This chain joins TRBV11-2 and TRBJ1-5, with D possibly TRBD1 on 5 matching bases. The V end lost 5 bases, the J end lost 6 bases, and 14 bases lay between the germline ends. This CDR3 is built from 14 residues. CDR1 and CDR2 from the germline V gene are SGHAT and FQNNGV. Here the CDR3 reads CASSEQQASQPQHF. CDR3 sequence (DNA): TGTGCCAGCAGCGAACAACAGGCTTCTCAGCCCCAGCATTTT.

The V and J genes are TRBV30 and TRBJ1-1; D is perhaps TRBD1 (6 bases). With 3 bases removed from V and 4 bases from J, the gap between germline ends came to 12 bases. The CDR3 contains 13 residues. Germline CDR1 reads GTSNPN; CDR2 reads SVGIG (reference sequence). The CDR3 DNA follows: TGTGCCTGGAGCGAATCCAGGGGCACTGAAGCTTTCTTT. Encoded protein: CAWSESRGTEAFF.

The gene calls are TRBV18 and TRBJ2-3; D not resolved. Trimming shortened V by 4 bases and J by 0 bases, and 11 bases separated the two germline ends. The CDR3 contains 15 residues. Germline V lookup: CDR1 KGHSH, CDR2 LQKENI. CDR3 region: CASSQNLPSTDTQYF. The CDR3 region has the DNA TGTGCCAGCTCACAAAATCTTCCTAGCACAGATACGCAGTATTTT. Based on the CDR3 plus reference TRBV18 and TRBJ2-3, the full variable domain is NAGVMQNPRHLVRRRGQEARLRCSPMKGHSHVYWYRQLPEEGLKFMVYLQKENIIDESGMPKERFSAEFPKEGPSILRIQQVVRGDSAAYFCASSQNLPSTDTQYFGPGTRLTVL.

The chain carries TRBV6-5 and TRBJ2-7; 11 bases are a match to TRBD1. Losses at the gene ends were 6 bases for V and 4 bases for J; bases not matched to a gene: 5. The CDR3 has 14 amino acids. Germline V gene data show CDR1 as MNHEY and CDR2 as SVGAGI. The CDR3 protein is CASRRTGGSYEQYF. CDR3 bases: TGTGCCAGCAGGAGGACAGGGGGCAGTTACGAGCAGTACTTC.

The chain carries TRBV19 and TRBJ2-5; TRBD1 agrees at 8 bases. This CDR3 has 14 residues. In germline, CDR1 is LNHDA, CDR2 SQIVND (reference sequence). V shed 5 bases, J shed 5 bases, and the junction held 7 bases outside the gene matches. The CDR3 region is CASSHDRGAETQYF. The CDR3 region has the DNA TGTGCCAGTAGTCATGACAGGGGAGCCGAGACCCAGTACTTC. The full variable domain, its missing parts supplied by reference TRBV19 and TRBJ2-5, is DGGITQSPKYLFRKEGQNVTLSCEQNLNHDAMYWYRQDPGQGLRLIYYSQIVNDFQKGDIAEGYSVSREKKESFPLTVTSAQKNPTAFYLCASSHDRGAETQYFGPGTRLLVL.

The V gene is TRBV6-6, the J gene TRBJ1-6; D perhaps matches TRBD1 (5 bases). This CDR3 comprises 16 residues. Trimming stripped 7 bases from V and 8 bases from J, with 21 bases between. Germline V gives CDR1 MNHNY, CDR2 SVGAGI (reference sequence). The CDR3 DNA reads as TGTGCCAGCACCCAAGGGGCAGGTGTTGGTTATTCACCCCTCCACTTT. This encodes CASTQGAGVGYSPLHF.

This clone was observed a few times. This sequence joins TRBV19 and TRBJ1-5, with 7 nucleotides matching TRBD1. The CDR3 runs to 15 residues. The V gene end was trimmed by 10 bases and the J gene end by 1 base; junction bases not matched to a gene: 10. Germline V CDR1 and CDR2: LNHDA, SQIVND (reference sequence). The CDR3 region is CATRSGTASNQPQHF. DNA of the CDR3: TGTGCCACCCGTTCCGGGACAGCGAGCAATCAGCCCCAGCATTTT.

The CDR3 bases are TGTGCCAGCAGTGAAAGTTGGGGGCGGGAGACCCAGTACTTC. This encodes CASSESWGRETQYF. The chain is built from TRBV2 and TRBJ2-5; perhaps TRBD1 as D (6 bases). The CDR3 is 14 residues long. CDR1 SNHLY and CDR2 FYNNEI come from the germline V gene. The ends were cut back, 2 bases at V and 5 bases at J, with 12 bases in the middle.

In its sample, this clone was seen once. This chain joins TRBV12-3 or TRBV12-4 and TRBJ2-7; D remains unclear. The germline V and J ends were trimmed by 1 base and 6 bases, with 10 bases remaining between them. This CDR3 spans 13 amino acids. CDR3 sequence: CASSLVVGSEQYF. The DNA of the CDR3 is TGTGCCAGCAGTTTAGTAGTGGGCTCCGAGCAGTACTTC.

V gene TRBV24-1 combines with J gene TRBJ2-7; possibly TRBD2 for D (6 bases). Per the germline V gene, CDR1 is KGHDR and CDR2 is SFDVKD. With 9 bases removed from V and 3 bases from J, the gap between germline ends came to 17 bases. This CDR3 has 14 residues. CDR3 coding DNA: TGTGCCACCCCAGAATTAGCGGTTATCTACGAGCAGTACTTC. Translating it yields CATPELAVIYEQYF.

This chain uses TRBV5-1 with TRBJ2-5, with 9 bases aligning to TRBD2. The CDR3 has 14 amino acids. V dropped 4 bases and J dropped 7; count of bases not matched to a gene: 8. Germline V gives CDR1 SGHRS, CDR2 YFSETQ. This CDR3 reads CASSPVAGVWTQYF. The CDR3 coding sequence is TGCGCCAGCAGCCCAGTAGCGGGAGTGTGGACCCAGTACTTC. The full variable domain, in which reference TRBV5-1 and TRBJ2-5 provide the parts outside the CDR3, is KAGVTQTPRYLIKTRGQQVTLSCSPISGHRSVSWYQQTPGQGLQFLFEYFSETQRNKGNFPGRFSGRQFSNSRSEMNVSTLELGDSALYLCASSPVAGVWTQYFGPGTRLLVL.

The chain joins TRBV11-2 to TRBJ2-1, with 10 bases that match TRBD2. Looked up from germline, CDR1 is SGHAT and CDR2 is FQNNGV. The CDR3 has 14 residues. Trimming took 4 bases from V and 9 from J; bases not matched to a gene: 6. The CDR3 coding sequence is TGTGCCAGCAGCTCCCCTAGCGGGAGTCGTGAGCAGTTCTTC. It specifies CASSSPSGSREQFF.

In DNA, the CDR3 is TGTGCCAGCAGCCCCACTAGCGGGAGAGGCCTCAGCACAGATACGCAGTATTTT. Protein: CASSPTSGRGLSTDTQYF. This chain connects TRBV7-3 to TRBJ2-3, with 11 positions matching TRBD2. CDR1 SGHTA and CDR2 FQGTGA come from the germline V gene. V shed 5 bases, J shed 0 bases, and the junction held 10 bases outside the gene matches. This CDR3 comprises 18 residues.

This chain links TRBV10-3 with TRBJ2-1; 14 bases are a match to TRBD2. This CDR3 contains 15 residues. Germline trimming cut 8 bases from V and 5 bases from J; bases unmatched to any gene: 5. From germline, CDR1 is ENHRY and CDR2 SYGVKD. The CDR3 region is CAIAVGLAGDNEQFF. CDR3 bases: TGTGCCATCGCTGTGGGACTAGCGGGAGACAATGAGCAGTTCTTC.